This T cell receptor (beta chain) came from a study of cytomegalovirus exposure and HLA in healthy donors. Study summary: A prior analysis found 117 million unique TCR beta sequences from 150 million to 200 million T cells.

V was pared by 9 bases and J by 1 base, with 13 bases between. The CDR3 length is 13 residues. CDR1 and CDR2 (germline): SEHNR, FQNEAQ (reference sequence). Study-wide findings and caveats: The study labeled fewer than 200 TCR beta chains cytomegalovirus-associated.

The table lists this clone with a few counts. Antigen: not known. The study ran its PCR with 60 Vbeta and 13 Jbeta primers. Authors' processing steps: An analysis that came later counted tens of millions of unique TCR beta chains, 10 million to 11 million shared. The assay was immunoSEQ multiplex PCR, and TCRdb's table has in-frame clones only and misses some. Clonal size and the V and J genes are those of that table, whereas D and trimming came from the DNA. The sample has 65,000 or so clones, 70% to 85% seen once. The V and J genes are TRBV7-9 and TRBJ2-7, with D tentatively TRBD1 (7 bases). Sequencing was performed on PBMCs. This TCR derives from a girl aged 5-17 years in good health and CMV-seropositive. Here the CDR3 reads CASETGRSYEQYF. Written as DNA, the CDR3 is TGTGCCAGTGAGACAGGGAGGTCCTACGAGCAGTACTTC.